Listed here are 2 T cell receptor beta chains from one sample, sequenced in a study of cytomegalovirus exposure and HLA in healthy donors. It was with 60 Vbeta and 13 Jbeta primers that the PCR ran. Assay: immunoSEQ multiplex PCR; the TCRdb copy retains only in-frame clones and omits some. Of fewer than 150,000 clones detected, approximately 75% appear once; the ten largest clones hold around 5.2%. What was sequenced was PBMCs. The source of these receptors is a man aged 45 to 65 in good health and CMV-seropositive.

V usage is TRBV19 and J usage is TRBJ2-6, with TRBD1 identical over 7 bases. The CDR3 is 14 residues long. With V trimmed by 8 bases and J by 0 bases, 1 base remained unmatched. The V gene's germline CDR1 is LNHDA and CDR2 SQIVND (reference sequence). CDR3 nucleotide sequence: TGTGCCAGTCGGGACAGCTCTGGGGCCAACGTCCTGACTTTC. It encodes CASRDSSGANVLTF.

A single count supports this clone. V usage is TRBV5-1 and J usage is TRBJ1-1; a possible D gene is TRBD1 (6 bases). V was shortened by 7 bases and J by 3 bases, with 28 bases between the two germline ends. Germline loops: CDR1 SGHRS, CDR2 YFSETQ. The CDR3 has 18 residues. This chain's CDR3 is CASRRNQGRLVSDTEAFF. In DNA, the CDR3 is TGCGCCAGCCGCCGGAACCAGGGGAGACTGGTATCGGACACTGAAGCTTTCTTT.